Presented here are 32 T cell receptor beta chains from one specimen sequenced in a study of T cells in Graves' hyperthyroidism and ophthalmopathy. Authors of the study amplified TCR beta CDR3 regions from RNA transcripts. The HTBI set primed first-round TCR CDR3 RT-PCR. MiXCR was run by TCRdb on the multiplex PCR reads, yielding one entry per CDR3 protein. The data show around 490,000 distinct CDR3 sequences, 20% seen once. Sequenced sample: blood. The receptors here all came from a man aged 40-49 years with Graves' ophthalmopathy.

The sample holds a few counts of this clonotype. CDR3 residues: CASSFRSPLSSSSYNSPLHF. DNA for the CDR3: TGTGCCAGCAGTTTTCGGTCCCCATTATCTTCTAGCTCCTATAATTCACCCCTCCACTTT. J is TRBJ1-6 and V is TRBV12-3 or TRBV12-4; D unresolved. The CDR3 covers 20 residues. Trimming took 3 bases from V and 0 from J, leaving 21 bases between them.

This clonotype was seen at least ten times. The V and J genes are TRBV18 and TRBJ2-2; TRBD1 might be the D (6 bases). The CDR3 consists of 15 residues. V was pared by 5 bases and J by 1 base, with 11 bases between. The V gene's germline CDR1 is KGHSH and CDR2 LQKENI. The CDR3 nucleotides read TGTGCCAGCTCATTCAGGGGCATGAACACCGGGGAGCTGTTTTTT. This codes for CASSFRGMNTGELFF.

A few counts support this clonotype. V gene TRBV5-6 combines with J gene TRBJ1-6; 9 bases align to TRBD1. Losses at the gene ends were 4 bases for V and 13 bases for J; bases not matched to a gene: 9. The CDR3 sequence is 14 residues long. Germline V gene sequence: CDR1 SGHDT, CDR2 YYEEEE. The CDR3 region is CASSRDRGRAPLHF. CDR3 DNA: TGTGCCAGCAGCCGTGACAGGGGGAGGGCGCCCCTCCACTTT.

This clonotype occurred a few times. The chain links TRBV12-3 or TRBV12-4 to TRBJ1-1; the D gene is possibly TRBD1 (6 bases). The CDR3 sequence is 18 residues long. Trimming removed 2 bases from V and 0 bases from J, with 19 bases in between. CDR3 sequence (DNA): TGTGCCAGCAGTTTAAAGGGGGGAGGGACGGGGATGAACACTGAAGCTTTCTTT. Translating it yields CASSLKGGGTGMNTEAFF.

This clonotype appeared many times. The chain combines TRBV7-2 with TRBJ2-3; 9 nucleotides agree with TRBD2. The germline V gene encodes CDR1 SGHTA and CDR2 FQGNSA. The CDR3 extends over 16 amino acids. Trimming removed 1 base from V and 2 bases from J; junction bases left unmatched: 4. The CDR3 nucleotides are TGTGCCAGCAGCTTAGTGGGGACTAGCCTCACAGATACGCAGTATTTT. This codes for CASSLVGTSLTDTQYF.

This clonotype was seen a handful of times. The chain carries TRBV5-1 and TRBJ2-7; 8 bases are a match to TRBD1. V was clipped by 0 bases and J by 3 bases; unmatched bases: 8. In germline, CDR1 is SGHRS, CDR2 YFSETQ. The CDR3 loop spans 16 amino acids. The CDR3 loop reads CASSLAPAGGDYEQYF. CDR3 coding DNA: TGCGCCAGCAGCTTGGCTCCGGCAGGGGGCGACTACGAGCAGTACTTC.

The chain is built from TRBV5-4 and TRBJ2-2; 9 bases are shared with TRBD2. CDR3 length: 16 residues. Germline V CDR1 and CDR2: SGHNT, YYREEE (reference sequence). V was pared by 5 bases and J by 1 base, with 6 bases of the junction left unmatched. CDR3 bases: TGTGCCAGCAGTCCTCGACTAGCGGTGAACACCGGGGAGCTGTTTTTT. It specifies CASSPRLAVNTGELFF.

In its sample, this clonotype was seen a few times. The chain employs TRBV6-2 or TRBV6-3 and TRBJ2-3; 9 nucleotides match TRBD2. Germline lookup yields CDR1 MNHEY and CDR2 SVGEGT. The CDR3 length is 13 residues. Trimming removed 6 bases from V and 4 bases from J; junction bases left unmatched: 2. The DNA for the CDR3 is TGTGCCAGCAGGCGGGGGGGCCCAGATACGCAGTATTTT. Its protein is CASRRGGPDTQYF.

Note on this clonotype: It may be a read error: a sequence one base away is much more abundant. The chain couples TRBV12-3 or TRBV12-4 to TRBJ2-1, with 9 bases aligning to TRBD1. The CDR3 has 15 residues. The J segment lost 5 bases and the V segment lost 3 bases, leaving 5 bases of the junction unmatched. In DNA, the CDR3 is TGTGCCAGCAGTTTCCGGACAGGGGTGCACAATGAGCAGTTCTTC. It encodes CASSFRTGVHNEQFF.

At least ten counts were recorded for this clonotype. The rearrangement links TRBV2 to TRBJ2-1; D possibly corresponds to TRBD2 (5 bases). The CDR3 is 12 residues long. The V end was cut by 6 bases, the J end by 8 bases, with 11 bases between. CDR1 is SNHLY and CDR2 is FYNNEI in the germline V gene. The CDR3 DNA reads as TGTGCCAGCAGGGGAGACGGGGATGAGCAGTTCTTC. Its protein is CASRGDGDEQFF.

The chain couples TRBV25-1 to TRBJ1-1; D gene ambiguous. Trimming took 1 base from V and 5 from J, leaving 8 bases between them. Germline lookup yields CDR1 MGHDK and CDR2 SYGVNS. CDR3 size: 13 residues. CDR3 loop: CASSELVGTEAFF. The CDR3 DNA is TGTGCCAGCAGTGAATTAGTGGGGACTGAAGCTTTCTTT.

This clonotype was counted between two and nine times. The V and J genes are TRBV3-1 and TRBJ1-4; D is undetermined. The CDR3 consists of 15 residues. V was clipped by 2 bases and J by 4 bases, with 11 bases between them. Germline loops: CDR1 LGHDT, CDR2 YNNKEL (reference sequence). The DNA for the CDR3 is TGTGCCAGCAGCCAAAGCGTTCTACGTAATGAAAAACTGTTTTTT. Protein product: CASSQSVLRNEKLFF.

V gene TRBV6-1 combines with J gene TRBJ2-7; TRBD2 is a possible D gene (6 bases). Trimming took off 5 bases at V and 3 bases at J, with 17 bases between the two ends. Germline V gene lookup returns CDR1 MNHNS and CDR2 SASEGT. The CDR3 has 15 amino acids. CDR3 residues: CASSPPGDILYEQYF. The DNA of the CDR3 is TGTGCCAGCAGTCCCCCGGGAGATATCCTCTACGAGCAGTACTTC.

This clonotype was counted between two and nine times. The chain combines TRBV4-2 with TRBJ2-1, with D possibly being TRBD2 (5 bases). CDR3 length: 16 amino acids. Per germline, CDR1 LGHNA and CDR2 YNFKEQ. V was cut by 0 bases and J by 4 bases, with 13 bases left in between. The CDR3 nucleotides read TGTGCCAGCAGCCAAGATTCGAGCGGAGCATACAATGAGCAGTTCTTC. Its translation: CASSQDSSGAYNEQFF.

This clonotype was observed at least ten times. The V call is TRBV10-3, the J call TRBJ2-5; possibly TRBD1 or TRBD2 for D (6 bases each). CDR1 ENHRY and CDR2 SYGVKD come from the germline V gene. The CDR3 totals 14 residues. V lost 4 bases, J lost 2 bases, and 11 bases lay in between. The CDR3, as DNA: TGTGCCATCAGTGTAGGGGGGCAGCAAGAGACCCAGTACTTC. It yields the protein CAISVGGQQETQYF.

On this clonotype: A much bigger clone sits one base away, suggesting this may be a read error. The chain combines TRBV28 with TRBJ1-1; D possibly corresponds to TRBD1 (6 bases). The germline gives CDR1 MDHEN, CDR2 SYDVKM. The germline V and J ends were trimmed by 8 bases and 0 bases, with 13 bases remaining between them. The length of the CDR3 is 14 residues. The CDR3 region is CASGVGQMNTEAFF. The CDR3 DNA reads as TGTGCCAGCGGTGTAGGACAGATGAACACTGAAGCTTTCTTT.

This clonotype was detected only a few times. J is TRBJ2-1 and V is TRBV4-3; possibly TRBD1 or TRBD2 for D (5 bases each). This CDR3 has 14 amino acids. The V gene lost 7 bases and the J gene lost 6 bases, with 16 bases spanning the gap. Germline-derived CDR1 and CDR2 are LGHNA and YSLEER. CDR3 loop: CASTPGPAFNEQFF. CDR3 DNA: TGCGCCAGCACTCCGGGACCCGCGTTCAATGAGCAGTTCTTC.

This clonotype was recorded at least ten times. The J gene is TRBJ2-1, the V gene TRBV6-1; D remains ambiguous. This CDR3 spans 16 amino acids. Trimming left V 1 base short and J 8 bases short, with 18 bases between. Germline V CDR1 and CDR2: MNHNS, SASEGT. The CDR3 is CASSEGSNWSTDEQFF. The DNA for the CDR3 is TGTGCCAGCAGTGAAGGATCGAACTGGTCTACAGATGAGCAGTTCTTC.

This clonotype has ten or more counts. The rearrangement links TRBV6-1 to TRBJ2-3; 8 bases line up with TRBD2. Germline CDR1 and CDR2: MNHNS and SASEGT. The CDR3 is made up of 15 amino acids. Trimming took 4 bases from V and 2 from J; bases not matched to a gene: 5. CDR3 amino acids: CASSVDGGATDTQYF. DNA for the CDR3: TGTGCCAGCAGTGTGGACGGGGGGGCCACAGATACGCAGTATTTT.

The gene calls are TRBV5-6 and TRBJ1-6, with D possibly matching TRBD1 (5 bases). CDR1 and CDR2 from the germline V gene are SGHDT and YYEEEE. Deletions cut 0 bases from V and 6 bases from J, with 13 bases between. There are 16 residues in the CDR3. As DNA, the CDR3 is TGTGCCAGCAGCTTGGGTGGCAGGGTGCGTAATTCACCCCTCCACTTT. Its translation: CASSLGGRVRNSPLHF. The full variable domain, in which reference TRBV5-6 and TRBJ1-6 provide the parts outside the CDR3, is DAGVTQSPTHLIKTRGQQVTLRCSPKSGHDTVSWYQQALGQGPQFIFQYYEEEERQRGNFPDRFSGHQFPNYSSELNVNALLLGDSALYLCASSLGGRVRNSPLHFGNGTRLTVT.

About this clonotype: The CDR3 does not end in the conserved phenylalanine or tryptophan, so this is likely a read error. The chain employs TRBV11-2 and TRBJ2-7, with 11 bases lining up with TRBD2. The CDR3 sequence is 16 residues long. Germline loops: CDR1 SGHAT, CDR2 FQNNGV. V lost 1 base and J lost 6; bases outside the gene matches: 8. CDR3 in amino acids: CASSLVAGGPRGEQYL. DNA of the CDR3: TGTGCCAGCAGCTTAGTAGCGGGAGGGCCCAGGGGCGAGCAGTACCTC.

The V call is TRBV4-1, the J call TRBJ2-1; 8 bases match TRBD2. Unmatched junction bases numbered 8, after V lost 0 bases and J lost 4 bases. CDR3 length: 17 amino acids. Germline CDR1 is MGHRA and CDR2 is YSYEKL. The CDR3 loop is CASSQDEGGGPYNEQFF. The CDR3 DNA reads as TGCGCCAGCAGCCAAGATGAAGGCGGGGGGCCGTACAATGAGCAGTTCTTC.

The chain joins TRBV2 to TRBJ2-7; no clear D. CDR1 and CDR2 (germline): SNHLY, FYNNEI. The CDR3 sequence is 12 residues long. The V end lost 5 bases, the J end lost 6 bases, and 11 bases lay between the germline ends. CDR3: CASSPDSGEQYF. The CDR3 DNA follows: TGTGCCAGCAGTCCCGATTCCGGCGAGCAGTACTTC.

This chain joins TRBV20-1 and TRBJ2-1; TRBD2 aligns across 10 bases. The germline V gene has CDR1 DFQATT and CDR2 SNEGSKA (reference sequence). The CDR3 consists of 13 residues. V was clipped by 3 bases and J by 11 bases; unmatched bases: 7. Here the CDR3 reads CSARRTSGSQQFF. In nucleotides, the CDR3 is TGCAGTGCTAGGCGGACTAGCGGAAGTCAGCAGTTCTTC.

This clonotype has more than one count but fewer than ten. The chain couples TRBV7-9 to TRBJ2-1, with 11 bases matching TRBD2. There are 17 residues in the CDR3. Germline V CDR1 and CDR2: SEHNR, FQNEAQ (reference sequence). J gave up 2 bases and V 5 bases, and 8 bases lay outside the gene matches. In DNA form, the CDR3 reads TGTGCCAGCAGCCCCAACTCTAGCGGGAGGACCTACAATGAGCAGTTCTTC. It translates to CASSPNSSGRTYNEQFF.

In this sample, this clonotype turned up many times. The chain employs TRBV7-3 and TRBJ1-1; the D is unclear. Trimming stripped 1 base from V and 3 bases from J, with 12 bases between. The CDR3 runs to 15 residues. Germline-derived CDR1 and CDR2 are SGHTA and FQGTGA. The CDR3 region has the DNA TGTGCCAGCAGCTTAAAGGCGGGGAGGGACACTGAAGCTTTCTTT. It yields the protein CASSLKAGRDTEAFF.

The chain is built from TRBV29-1 and TRBJ2-2; TRBD1 agrees at 7 bases. This CDR3 contains 14 residues. CDR1 is SQVTM, CDR2 ANQGSEA, per germline. The CDR3 nucleotides read TGCAGGATTGCTAACAGGGGTAAAAACGGGGAGCTGTTTTTT. Residues: CRIANRGKNGELFF.

A word on this clonotype: This clone may be a read error of a much larger clone one base away. CDR3 nucleotides: TGTGCCAGCAGCTTCAGGGGGTACAATGAGCAGTACTTC. As protein: CASSFRGYNEQYF. The chain couples TRBV5-5 to TRBJ2-1, with TRBD1 identical over 7 bases. The J call may be mistaken, given a closer DNA end match to TRBJ2-7. This CDR3 is 13 amino acids long. Germline V gives CDR1 SGHKS, CDR2 YYEKEE (reference sequence).

The chain uses TRBV5-6 and TRBJ1-1; 8 bases agree with TRBD1. The V gene's germline CDR1 is SGHDT and CDR2 YYEEEE. The CDR3 covers 16 residues. Losses at the gene ends were 1 base for V and 5 bases for J; bases not matched to a gene: 10. CDR3 sequence (DNA): TGTGCCAGCAGCTTGCGAGACAGGGGCCGGGGGACTGAAGCTTTCTTT. Translated: CASSLRDRGRGTEAFF.

Note on this clonotype: Since a much larger clone is just one base distant, this may be a read error. The chain couples TRBV5-1 to TRBJ2-3, with no clear D. V lost 10 bases and J 6 bases, leaving 12 bases between the germline ends. From germline, CDR1 is SGHRS and CDR2 YFSETQ. The CDR3 is 11 residues long. CDR3 loop: CACCLSDTQYF. The CDR3 coding sequence is TGCGCCTGCTGTCTATCCGATACGCAGTATTTT.

This clonotype has at least ten counts. V gene TRBV28 combines with J gene TRBJ2-3; 8 bases are a match to TRBD2. Unmatched junction bases numbered 2, after V lost 3 bases and J lost 0 bases. This CDR3 region has 15 residues. CDR1 and CDR2 from the germline V gene are MDHEN and SYDVKM. The DNA for the CDR3 is TGTGCCAGCAGTTTTAGCGGGACTAGCACAGATACGCAGTATTTT. Residues: CASSFSGTSTDTQYF.

This clonotype has ten or more counts. This chain links TRBV5-1 with TRBJ1-1; 9 bases match TRBD1. The germline gives CDR1 SGHRS, CDR2 YFSETQ. Trimming at V came to 3 bases and at J to 5 bases, leaving 5 bases not matched to a gene. The CDR3 covers 14 residues. The CDR3 nucleotides read TGCGCCAGCAGCTCCGGGACAGGGACGACTGAAGCTTTCTTT. Translation: CASSSGTGTTEAFF.